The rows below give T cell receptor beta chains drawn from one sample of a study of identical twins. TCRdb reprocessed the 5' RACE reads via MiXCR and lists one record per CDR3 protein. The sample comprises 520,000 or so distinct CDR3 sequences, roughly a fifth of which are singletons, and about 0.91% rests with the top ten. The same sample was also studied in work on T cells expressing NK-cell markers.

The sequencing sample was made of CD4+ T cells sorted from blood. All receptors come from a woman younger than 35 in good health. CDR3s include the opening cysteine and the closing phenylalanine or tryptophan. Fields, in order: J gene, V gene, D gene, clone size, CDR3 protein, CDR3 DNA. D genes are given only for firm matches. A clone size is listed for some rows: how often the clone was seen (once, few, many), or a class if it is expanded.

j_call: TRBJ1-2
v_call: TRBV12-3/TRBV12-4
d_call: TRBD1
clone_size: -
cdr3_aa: CASSFRGNTNYGYTF
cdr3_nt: TGTGCCAGCAGTTTCAGGGGGAATACTAACTATGGCTACACCTTC

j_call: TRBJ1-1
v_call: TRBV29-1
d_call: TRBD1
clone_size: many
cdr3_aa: CSARQGAIGNTEAFF
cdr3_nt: TGCAGCGCGCGACAGGGGGCTATCGGGAACACTGAAGCTTTCTTT

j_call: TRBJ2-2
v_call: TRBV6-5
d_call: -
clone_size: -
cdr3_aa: CASSYSFRNAQPTGELFF
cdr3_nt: TGTGCCAGCAGTTACTCTTTTCGGAATGCCCAACCCACCGGGGAGCTGTTTTTT

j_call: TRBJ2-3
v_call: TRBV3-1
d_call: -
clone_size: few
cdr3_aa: CASSQGVDTQYF
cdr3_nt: TGTGCCAGCAGCCAAGGTGTCGATACGCAGTATTTT

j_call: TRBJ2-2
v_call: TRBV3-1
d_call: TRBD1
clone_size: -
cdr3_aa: CASSQAGGAGELFF
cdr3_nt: TGTGCCAGCAGCCAAGCAGGGGGTGCCGGGGAGCTGTTTTTT

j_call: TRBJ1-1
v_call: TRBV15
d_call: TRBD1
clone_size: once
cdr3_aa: CATSSKRQGRGVTEAFF
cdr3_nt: TGTGCCACCAGCTCAAAACGACAGGGAAGAGGGGTAACTGAAGCTTTCTTT

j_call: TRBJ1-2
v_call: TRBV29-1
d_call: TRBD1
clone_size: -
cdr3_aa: CSVEEAEGAGYGYTF
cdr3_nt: TGCAGCGTTGAAGAGGCGGAGGGGGCGGGCTATGGCTACACCTTC

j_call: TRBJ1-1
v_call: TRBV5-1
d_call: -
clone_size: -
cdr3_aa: CASSPGGGLNTEAFF
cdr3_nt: TGCGCCAGCAGCCCCGGGGGGGGTCTGAACACTGAAGCTTTCTTT

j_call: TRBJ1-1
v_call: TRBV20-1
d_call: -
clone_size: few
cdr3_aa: CSARTGRPNTEAFF
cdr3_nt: TGCAGTGCTAGAACGGGGCGCCCGAACACTGAAGCTTTCTTT

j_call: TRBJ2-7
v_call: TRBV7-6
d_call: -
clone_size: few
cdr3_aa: CASSLGSTLEQYF
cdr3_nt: TGTGCCAGCAGCCTAGGGTCTACCCTCGAGCAGTACTTC

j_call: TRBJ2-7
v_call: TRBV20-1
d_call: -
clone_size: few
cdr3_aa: CSATGDTELYEQYF
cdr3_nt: TGCAGTGCTACCGGAGACACTGAGCTCTACGAGCAGTACTTC

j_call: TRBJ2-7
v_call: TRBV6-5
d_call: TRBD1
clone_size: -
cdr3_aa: CASSYSFWDRREQYF
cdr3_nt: TGTGCCAGCAGTTACTCTTTTTGGGACAGGCGCGAGCAGTACTTC

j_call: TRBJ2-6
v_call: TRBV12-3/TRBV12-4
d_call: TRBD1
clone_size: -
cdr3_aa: CASRPLTGAGGANVLTF
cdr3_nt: TGTGCCAGCAGACCCTTGACAGGGGCGGGGGGGGCCAACGTCCTGACTTTC

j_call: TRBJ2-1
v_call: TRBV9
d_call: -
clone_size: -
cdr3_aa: CASSVVRGPSGAEQFF
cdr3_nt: TGTGCCAGCAGCGTAGTTCGGGGGCCATCGGGGGCTGAGCAGTTCTTC

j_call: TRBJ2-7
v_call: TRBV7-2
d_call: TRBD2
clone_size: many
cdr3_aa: CASSFRAGLAYEQYF
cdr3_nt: TGTGCCAGCAGCTTCCGAGCGGGACTAGCCTACGAGCAGTACTTC

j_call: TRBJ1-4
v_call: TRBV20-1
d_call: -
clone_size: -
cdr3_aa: CSARTSGSNEKLFF
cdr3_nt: TGCAGTGCTAGAACTTCGGGATCTAATGAAAAACTGTTTTTT

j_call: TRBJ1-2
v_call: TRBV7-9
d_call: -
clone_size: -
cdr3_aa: CASSRRTGPTNYGYTF
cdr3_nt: TGTGCCAGCAGCAGACGTACCGGACCGACTAACTATGGCTACACCTTC

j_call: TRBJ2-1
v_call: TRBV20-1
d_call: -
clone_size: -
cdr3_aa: CSARGQGVQFF
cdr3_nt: TGCAGTGCTAGAGGGCAGGGCGTGCAGTTCTTC

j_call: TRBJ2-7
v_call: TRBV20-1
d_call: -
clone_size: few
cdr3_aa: CSATGTVPSYEQYF
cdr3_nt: TGCAGTGCCACCGGGACTGTCCCTTCCTACGAGCAGTACTTC

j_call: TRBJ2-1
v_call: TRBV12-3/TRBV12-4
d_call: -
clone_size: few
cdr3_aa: CASSLLGGDQFF
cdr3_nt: TGTGCCAGCAGTTTATTAGGGGGGGATCAGTTCTTC

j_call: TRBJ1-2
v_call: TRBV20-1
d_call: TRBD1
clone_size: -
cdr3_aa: CSAFIPGTGGELNYGYTF
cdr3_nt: TGCAGTGCCTTCATTCCCGGGACAGGCGGGGAACTAAACTATGGCTACACCTTC